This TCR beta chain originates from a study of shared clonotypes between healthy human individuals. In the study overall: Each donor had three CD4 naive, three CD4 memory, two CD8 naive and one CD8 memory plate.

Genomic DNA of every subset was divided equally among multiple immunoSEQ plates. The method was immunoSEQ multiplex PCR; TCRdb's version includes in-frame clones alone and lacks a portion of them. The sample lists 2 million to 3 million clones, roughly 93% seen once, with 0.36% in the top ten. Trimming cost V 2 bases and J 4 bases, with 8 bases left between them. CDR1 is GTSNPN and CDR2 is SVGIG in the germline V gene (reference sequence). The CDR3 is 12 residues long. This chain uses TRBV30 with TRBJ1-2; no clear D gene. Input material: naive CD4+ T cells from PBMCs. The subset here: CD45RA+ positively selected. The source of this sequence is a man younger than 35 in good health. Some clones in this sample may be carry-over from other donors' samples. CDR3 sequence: CAWSSEVYGYTF. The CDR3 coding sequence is TGTGCCTGGAGTTCCGAGGTCTATGGCTACACCTTC. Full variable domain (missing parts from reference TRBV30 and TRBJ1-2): SQTIHQWPATLVQPVGSPLSLECTVEGTSNPNLYWYRQAAGRGLQLLFYSVGIGQISSEVPQNLSASRPQDRQFILSSKKLLLSDSGFYLCAWSSEVYGYTFGSGTRLTVV.